A single sample gave rise to the 5 T cell receptor beta chains below, sequenced in a study of T-cell reconstitution after alpha-beta-depleted transplantation in children. Construction of the TCRbeta library involved unique molecular identifiers. TCRdb processed the PCR reads anew with MiXCR; each CDR3 protein has one entry. In the table there are some 200,000 distinct CDR3 sequences, under 8.5% of which are singletons. Specimen: PBMCs, collected before TCRalphabeta/CD19-depleted stem cell transplant. The receptors were sampled from a boy between 2 and 15 years old with acute lymphoblastic leukemia, due to receive a stem cell transplant.

This clonotype was counted a few times. This sequence joins TRBV30 and TRBJ1-6; 7 nucleotides match TRBD1. The junction had 6 bases not matched to a gene; V was cut back by 4 bases and J by 0 bases. The germline V gene has CDR1 GTSNPN and CDR2 SVGIG (reference sequence). The CDR3 is 16 residues long. The CDR3 nucleotides read TGTGCCTGGAACAAGGACAGGAGCTCCTATAATTCACCCCTCCACTTT. This gives the protein CAWNKDRSSYNSPLHF. Complete variable domain (other parts from reference TRBV30 and TRBJ1-6): SQTIHQWPATLVQPVGSPLSLECTVEGTSNPNLYWYRQAAGRGLQLLFYSVGIGQISSEVPQNLSASRPQDRQFILSSKKLLLSDSGFYLCAWNKDRSSYNSPLHFGNGTRLTVT.

This clonotype was counted at least ten times. This chain connects TRBV12-3 or TRBV12-4 to TRBJ2-1; 16 bases agree with TRBD2. The CDR3 loop spans 17 amino acids. V gave up 3 bases and J gave up 6 bases; unmatched junction bases: 5. The CDR3 loop is CASSLTGLAGGRNEQFF. CDR3 nucleotide sequence: TGTGCCAGCAGTTTGACGGGACTAGCGGGAGGGCGCAATGAGCAGTTCTTC.

Many counts were recorded for this clonotype. The V and J genes are TRBV28 and TRBJ2-2; TRBD2 might be the D (6 bases). This CDR3 comprises 16 residues. In germline, CDR1 is MDHEN, CDR2 SYDVKM. The V end lost 3 bases, the J end lost 7 bases, and 18 bases lay between the germline ends. DNA of the CDR3: TGTGCCAGCAGTTTCTCCACCGGGAGTGCATTCGGGGAGCTGTTTTTT. It codes for CASSFSTGSAFGELFF.

This chain uses TRBV24-1 with TRBJ1-5; tentatively, D is TRBD1 (6 bases). This CDR3 has 15 amino acids. From germline, CDR1 is KGHDR and CDR2 SFDVKD. Trimming took 5 bases from V and 6 from J, leaving 16 bases between them. The CDR3 reads CATSGKRGDSQPQHF. CDR3 DNA: TGTGCCACCAGTGGTAAAAGGGGGGATAGTCAGCCCCAGCATTTT.

There are many counts of this clonotype. This chain links TRBV20-1 with TRBJ2-3; D gene unclear. The CDR3 length is 11 residues. V was cut by 2 bases and J by 6 bases, with 6 bases left in between. Germline CDR1 reads DFQATT; CDR2 reads SNEGSKA (reference sequence). Written as DNA, the CDR3 is TGCAGTGCTAGATGGGCTGATACGCAGTATTTT. Its protein product is CSARWADTQYF.